Detailed here is one T cell receptor beta chain. CDR3 length: 13 amino acids. Germline CDR1 is LNHDA and CDR2 is SQIVND (reference sequence). Trimming at V came to 9 bases and at J to 6 bases, leaving 6 bases not matched to a gene. The data originate from a study of blood T cell repertoires in COVID-19. Profiled with immunoSEQ multiplex PCR; TCRdb holds only in-frame clones, not every one. The table lists hundreds of thousands of clones, roughly 85% of them singletons. Sequenced: peripheral blood. The J gene is TRBJ1-5, the V gene TRBV19; 9 bases agree with TRBD1. The receptor comes from a human donor in a cohort sampled during active COVID-19. CDR3 coding DNA: TGTGCCAGGGGGACAGGGTCGGCTCAGCCCCAGCATTTT. Translating gives CARGTGSAQPQHF.